This T cell receptor (beta chain) stems from a study of beta chain features in type 1 diabetes. Whole-study findings and limits: Cells that show high TCR expression could be over-represented by cDNA sequencing. Among type 1 diabetes patients, VDJ junctions had fewer insertions and more deletions. Possible PCR preference for shorter templates applied equally to patients and controls. Among patients with Type 1 diabetes, TCRB CDR3s were moderately but significantly shorter in every one of the four CD4+ subsets.

This clone was seen a few times. The antigen is not known. Expressed TCRB transcripts got sequenced, as all isolated RNA was reverse transcribed. TCRdb's copy holds only in-frame clones and misses some; the assay was immunoSEQ multiplex PCR. The sample includes around 360,000 clones, around 13% of them seen just once. Germline CDR1 is MDHEN and CDR2 is SYDVKM. Trimming cost V 5 bases and J 2 bases; bases outside gene matches: 8. The CDR3 consists of 15 residues. J is TRBJ1-2 and V is TRBV28, with TRBD1 identical over 7 bases. Sequencing input: naive CD4+ T cells from blood. The receptor's source is a woman aged 18 to 35 with type 1 diabetes. The CDR3 DNA is TGTGCCAGCAGTACAACAGGGGCTGGGAACTATGGCTACACCTTC. It codes for CASSTTGAGNYGYTF.